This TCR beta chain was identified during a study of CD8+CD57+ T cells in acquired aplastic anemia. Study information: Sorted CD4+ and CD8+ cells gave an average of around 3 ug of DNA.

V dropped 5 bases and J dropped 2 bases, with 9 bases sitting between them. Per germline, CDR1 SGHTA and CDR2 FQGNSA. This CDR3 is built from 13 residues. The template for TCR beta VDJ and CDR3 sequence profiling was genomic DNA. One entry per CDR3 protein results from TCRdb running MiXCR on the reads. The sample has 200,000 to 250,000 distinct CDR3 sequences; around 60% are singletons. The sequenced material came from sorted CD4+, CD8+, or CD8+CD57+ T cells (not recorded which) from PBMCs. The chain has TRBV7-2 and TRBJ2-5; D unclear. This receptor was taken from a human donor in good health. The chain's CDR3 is CASSPERQETQYF. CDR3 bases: TGTGCCAGCAGCCCCGAGCGTCAAGAGACCCAGTACTTC.